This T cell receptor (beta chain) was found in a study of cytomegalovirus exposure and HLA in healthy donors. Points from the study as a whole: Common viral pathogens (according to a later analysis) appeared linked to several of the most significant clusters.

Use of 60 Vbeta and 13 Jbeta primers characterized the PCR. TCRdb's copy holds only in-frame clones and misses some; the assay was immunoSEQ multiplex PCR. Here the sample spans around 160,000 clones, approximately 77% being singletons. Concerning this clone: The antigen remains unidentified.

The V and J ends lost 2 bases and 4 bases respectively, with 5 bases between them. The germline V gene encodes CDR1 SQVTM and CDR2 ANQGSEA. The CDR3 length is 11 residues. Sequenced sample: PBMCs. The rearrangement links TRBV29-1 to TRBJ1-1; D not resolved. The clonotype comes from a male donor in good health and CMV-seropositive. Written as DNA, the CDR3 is TGCAGCGTTGAAAGCGGCACTGAAGCTTTCTTT. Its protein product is CSVESGTEAFF.